Here is one TCR beta chain with its context. The data are from a study of cytomegalovirus exposure and HLA in healthy donors. Study at large: Out of 398 genotyped donors, roughly 80% belonged to the Caucasian-associated ancestry cluster.

Although they were nominally healthy when sampled, donors likely had unrecorded immune exposures. The PCR had 60 Vbeta and 13 Jbeta primers. Sequencing was performed with immunoSEQ multiplex PCR; in TCRdb, only in-frame clones are kept and a portion is missing. In the table there are around 64,000 clones, 65% to 75% of which are singletons. The clonotype comes from a man in his thirties or forties in good health and CMV-seropositive. The sequencing sample was made of PBMCs.

CDR3 loop: CASSHIDRANQPQHF. For the CDR3, the DNA is TGCGCCAGCAGCCATATCGACAGGGCCAATCAGCCCCAGCATTTT. This rearrangement joins TRBV4-1 to TRBJ1-5, with 7 bases fitting TRBD1. The CDR3 runs 15 residues. V shed 3 bases, J shed 3 bases, and the junction held 5 bases outside the gene matches. Germline V gene lookup returns CDR1 MGHRA and CDR2 YSYEKL.